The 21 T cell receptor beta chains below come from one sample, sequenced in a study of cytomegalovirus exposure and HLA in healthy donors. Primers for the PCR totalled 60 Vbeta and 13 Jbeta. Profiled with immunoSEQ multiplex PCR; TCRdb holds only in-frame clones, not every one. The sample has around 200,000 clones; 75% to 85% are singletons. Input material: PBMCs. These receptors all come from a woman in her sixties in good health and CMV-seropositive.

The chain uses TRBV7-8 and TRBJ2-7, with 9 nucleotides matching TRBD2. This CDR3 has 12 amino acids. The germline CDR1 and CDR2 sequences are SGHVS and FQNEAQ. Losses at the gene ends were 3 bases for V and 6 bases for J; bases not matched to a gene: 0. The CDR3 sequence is CASSFSGGEQYF. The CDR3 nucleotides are TGTGCCAGCAGCTTTAGCGGGGGCGAGCAGTACTTC.

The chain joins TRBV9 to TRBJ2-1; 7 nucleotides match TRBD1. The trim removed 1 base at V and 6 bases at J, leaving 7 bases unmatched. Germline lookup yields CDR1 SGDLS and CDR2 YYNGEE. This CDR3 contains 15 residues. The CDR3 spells CASSVFGQGVNEQFF. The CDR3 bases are TGTGCCAGCAGCGTATTTGGGCAGGGGGTCAATGAGCAGTTCTTC.

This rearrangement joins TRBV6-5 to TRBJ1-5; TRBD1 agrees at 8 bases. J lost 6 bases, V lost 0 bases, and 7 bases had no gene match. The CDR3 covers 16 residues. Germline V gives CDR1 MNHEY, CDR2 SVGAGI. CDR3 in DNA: TGTGCCAGCAGTTACTCCTCCCCAGGGGGCGGTCAGCCCCAGCATTTT. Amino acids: CASSYSSPGGGQPQHF.

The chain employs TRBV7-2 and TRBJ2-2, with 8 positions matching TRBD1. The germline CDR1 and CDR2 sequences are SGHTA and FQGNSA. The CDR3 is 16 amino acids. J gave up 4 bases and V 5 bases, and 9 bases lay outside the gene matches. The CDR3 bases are TGTGCCAGCAGCAAGTCGACAGGGGTTCGCACCGGGGAGCTGTTTTTT. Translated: CASSKSTGVRTGELFF.

CDR3 amino acids: CASRAPGGNYGYTF. CDR3 coding DNA: TGTGCCAGCAGAGCCCCAGGGGGCAACTATGGCTACACCTTC. The gene calls are TRBV6-5 and TRBJ1-2; 8 bases match TRBD1. Germline-derived CDR1 and CDR2 are MNHEY and SVGAGI. J gave up 2 bases and V 6 bases, and 5 bases lay outside the gene matches. CDR3 length equals 14 residues.

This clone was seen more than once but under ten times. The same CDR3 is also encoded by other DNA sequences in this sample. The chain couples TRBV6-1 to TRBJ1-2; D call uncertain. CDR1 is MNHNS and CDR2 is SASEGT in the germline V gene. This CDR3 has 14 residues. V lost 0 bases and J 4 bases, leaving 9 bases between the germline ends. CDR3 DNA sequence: TGTGCCAGCAGTGAAGCGCGCGGAGGCTATGGCTACACCTTC. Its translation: CASSEARGGYGYTF.

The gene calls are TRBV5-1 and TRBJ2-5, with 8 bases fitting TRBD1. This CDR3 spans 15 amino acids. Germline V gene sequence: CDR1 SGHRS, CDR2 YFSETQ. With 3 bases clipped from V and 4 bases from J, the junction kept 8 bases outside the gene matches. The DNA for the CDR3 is TGCGCCAGCAGCTCGGGACAGGATGGAGTAGAGACCCAGTACTTC. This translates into CASSSGQDGVETQYF.

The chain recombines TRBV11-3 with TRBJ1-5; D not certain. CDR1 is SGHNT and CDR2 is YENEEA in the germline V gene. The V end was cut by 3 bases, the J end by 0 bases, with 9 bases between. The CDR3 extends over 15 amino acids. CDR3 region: CASSFNGASNQPQHF. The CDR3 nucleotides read TGTGCCAGCAGCTTCAACGGAGCTAGCAATCAGCCCCAGCATTTT.

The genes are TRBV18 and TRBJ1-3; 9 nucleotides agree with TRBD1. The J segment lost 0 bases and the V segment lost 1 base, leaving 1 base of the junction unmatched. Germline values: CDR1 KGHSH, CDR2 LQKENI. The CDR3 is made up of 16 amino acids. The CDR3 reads CASSPRGQGSGNTIYF. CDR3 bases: TGTGCCAGCTCACCACGGGGACAGGGCTCTGGAAACACCATATATTTT.

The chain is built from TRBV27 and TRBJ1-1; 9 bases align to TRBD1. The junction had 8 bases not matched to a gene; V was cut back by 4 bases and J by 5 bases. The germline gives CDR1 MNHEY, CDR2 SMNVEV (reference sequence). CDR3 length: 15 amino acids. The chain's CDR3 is CASSSQRQGGTEAFF. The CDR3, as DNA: TGTGCCAGCAGTTCCCAAAGACAGGGGGGAACTGAAGCTTTCTTT.

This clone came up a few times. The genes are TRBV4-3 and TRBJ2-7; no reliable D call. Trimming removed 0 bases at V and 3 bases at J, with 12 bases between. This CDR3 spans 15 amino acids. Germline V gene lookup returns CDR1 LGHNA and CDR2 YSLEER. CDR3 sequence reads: CASSQDSSLSYEQYF. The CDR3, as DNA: TGCGCCAGCAGCCAAGATTCGTCGCTGAGCTACGAGCAGTACTTC.

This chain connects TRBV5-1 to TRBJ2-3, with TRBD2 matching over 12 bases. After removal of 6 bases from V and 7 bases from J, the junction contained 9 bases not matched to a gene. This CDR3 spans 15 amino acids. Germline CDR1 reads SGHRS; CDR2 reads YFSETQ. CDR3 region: CASNTAGLAGNTQYF. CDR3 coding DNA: TGCGCCAGCAACACCGCTGGACTAGCGGGGAATACGCAGTATTTT.

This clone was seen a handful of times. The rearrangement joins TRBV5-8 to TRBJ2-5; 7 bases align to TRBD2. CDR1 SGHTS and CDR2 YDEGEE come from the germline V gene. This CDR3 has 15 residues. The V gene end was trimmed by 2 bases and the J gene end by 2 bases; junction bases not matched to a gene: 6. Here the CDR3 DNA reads TGTGCCAGCAGCTTCGCTAGCGGTATGCAAGAGACCCAGTACTTC. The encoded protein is CASSFASGMQETQYF.

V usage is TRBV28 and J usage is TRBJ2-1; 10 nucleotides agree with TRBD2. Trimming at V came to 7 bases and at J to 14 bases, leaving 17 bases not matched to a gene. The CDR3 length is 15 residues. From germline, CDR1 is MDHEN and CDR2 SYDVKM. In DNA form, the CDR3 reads TGTGCCAGCACCCCGATTTTAGCGGGAGGCCCACGAGAGTTCTTC. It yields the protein CASTPILAGGPREFF. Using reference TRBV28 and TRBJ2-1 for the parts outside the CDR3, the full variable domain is DVKVTQSSRYLVKRTGEKVFLECVQDMDHENMFWYRQDPGLGLRLIYFSYDVKMKEKGDIPEGYSVSREKKERFSLILESASTNQTSMYLCASTPILAGGPREFFGPGTRLTVL.

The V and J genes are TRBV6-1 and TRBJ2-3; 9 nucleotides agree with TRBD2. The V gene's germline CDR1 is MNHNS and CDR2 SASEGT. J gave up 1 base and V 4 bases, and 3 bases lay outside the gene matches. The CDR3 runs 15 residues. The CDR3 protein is CASSGASGGTDTQYF. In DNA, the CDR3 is TGTGCCAGCAGTGGGGCTAGCGGGGGCACAGATACGCAGTATTTT.

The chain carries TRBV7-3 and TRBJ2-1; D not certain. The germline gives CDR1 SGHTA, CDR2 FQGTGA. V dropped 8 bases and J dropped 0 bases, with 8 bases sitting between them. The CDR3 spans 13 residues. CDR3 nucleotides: TGTGCCAGCGGGCAGGCCTCCTACAATGAGCAGTTCTTC. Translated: CASGQASYNEQFF. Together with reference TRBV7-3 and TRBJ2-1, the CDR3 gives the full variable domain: GAGVSQTPSNKVTEKGKYVELRCDPISGHTALYWYRQSLGQGPEFLIYFQGTGAADDSGLPNDRFFAVRPEGSVSTLKIQRTERGDSAVYLCASGQASYNEQFFGPGTRLTVL.

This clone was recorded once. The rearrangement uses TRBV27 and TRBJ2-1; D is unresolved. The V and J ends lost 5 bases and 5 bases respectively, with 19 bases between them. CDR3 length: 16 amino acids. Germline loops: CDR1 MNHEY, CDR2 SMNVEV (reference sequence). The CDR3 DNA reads TGTGCCAGCAGTGTACAACCGGGTCCCATAAACAATGAGCAGTTCTTC. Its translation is CASSVQPGPINNEQFF.

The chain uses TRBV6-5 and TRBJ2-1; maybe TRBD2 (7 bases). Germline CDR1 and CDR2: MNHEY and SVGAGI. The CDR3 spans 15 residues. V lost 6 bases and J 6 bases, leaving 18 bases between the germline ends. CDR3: CASSLTRGGVNEQFF. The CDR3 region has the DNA TGTGCCAGCAGCCTAACTAGAGGGGGGGTCAATGAGCAGTTCTTC.

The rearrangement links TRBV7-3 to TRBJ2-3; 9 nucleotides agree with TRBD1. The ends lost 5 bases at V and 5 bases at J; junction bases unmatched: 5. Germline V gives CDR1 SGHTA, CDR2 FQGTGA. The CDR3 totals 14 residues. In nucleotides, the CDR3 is TGTGCCAGCAGCCCACAGGGGGCGGGAGATACGCAGTATTTT. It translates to CASSPQGAGDTQYF. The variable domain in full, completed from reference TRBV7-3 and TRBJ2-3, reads GAGVSQTPSNKVTEKGKYVELRCDPISGHTALYWYRQSLGQGPEFLIYFQGTGAADDSGLPNDRFFAVRPEGSVSTLKIQRTERGDSAVYLCASSPQGAGDTQYFGPGTRLTVL.

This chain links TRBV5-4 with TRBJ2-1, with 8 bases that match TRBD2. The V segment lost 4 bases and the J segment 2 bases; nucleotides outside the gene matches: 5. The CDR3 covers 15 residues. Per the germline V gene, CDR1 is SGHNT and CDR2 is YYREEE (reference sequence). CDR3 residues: CASSQTSGTYNEQFF. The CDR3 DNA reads TGTGCCAGCAGCCAAACTAGCGGAACCTACAATGAGCAGTTCTTC. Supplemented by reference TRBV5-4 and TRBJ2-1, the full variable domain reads ETGVTQSPTHLIKTRGQQVTLRCSSQSGHNTVSWYQQALGQGPQFIFQYYREEENGRGNFPPRFSGLQFPNYSSELNVNALELDDSALYLCASSQTSGTYNEQFFGPGTRLTVL.

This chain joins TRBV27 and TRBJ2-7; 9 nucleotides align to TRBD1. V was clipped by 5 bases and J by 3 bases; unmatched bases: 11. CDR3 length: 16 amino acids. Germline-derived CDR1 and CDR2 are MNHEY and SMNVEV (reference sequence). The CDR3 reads CASSPLTSDRGYEQYF. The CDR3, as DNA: TGTGCCAGCAGTCCACTCACGTCGGACAGGGGCTACGAGCAGTACTTC.